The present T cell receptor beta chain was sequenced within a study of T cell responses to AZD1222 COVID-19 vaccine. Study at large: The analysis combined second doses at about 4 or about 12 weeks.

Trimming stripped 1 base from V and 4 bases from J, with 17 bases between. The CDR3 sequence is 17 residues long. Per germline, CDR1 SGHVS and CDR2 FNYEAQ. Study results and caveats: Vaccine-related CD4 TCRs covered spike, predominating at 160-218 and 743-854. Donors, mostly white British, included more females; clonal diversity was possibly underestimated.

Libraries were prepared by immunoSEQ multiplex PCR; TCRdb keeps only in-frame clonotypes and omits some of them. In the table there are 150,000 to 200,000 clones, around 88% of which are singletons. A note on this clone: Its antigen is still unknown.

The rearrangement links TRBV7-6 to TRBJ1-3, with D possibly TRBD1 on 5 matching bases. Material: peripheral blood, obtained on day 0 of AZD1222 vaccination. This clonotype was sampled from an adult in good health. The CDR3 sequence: CASSLVQSTGTGNTIYF. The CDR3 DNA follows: TGTGCCAGCAGCTTAGTACAGTCTACAGGTACAGGAAACACCATATATTTT.